This T cell receptor beta chain was identified in a study of OX40 agonist ivuxolimab in advanced cancers. Repertoires were generated with immunoSEQ multiplex PCR, while TCRdb's copy carries only in-frame clones and drops some. Of around 74,000 clones listed, 80% to 90% are singletons. This CDR3 region has 12 residues. V gave up 1 base and J gave up 7 bases, with 7 bases separating them. Per the germline V gene, CDR1 is LNHDA and CDR2 is SQIVND (reference sequence). The sample here was CD4+ or CD8+ T cells sorted from blood, taken in a trial of the OX40 agonist ivuxolimab. The J gene is TRBJ1-1, the V gene TRBV19; D uncertain. The clonotype was recovered from an adult with an advanced solid tumor such as melanoma, head and neck, liver or kidney cancer. The CDR3 nucleotides are TGTGCCAGTAGTATAGGGGTTCTTGAAGCTTTCTTT. Its protein is CASSIGVLEAFF.